This TCR beta chain was found in a study of immune evolution from preneoplasia to lung adenocarcinoma. Findings and limits, study-wide: Top clone share appeared to fall from AAH through AIS, MIA, adenocarcinoma. Normal lung had highest clonality; later lesions appeared denser, more diverse.

Sequencing was performed with immunoSEQ multiplex PCR; in TCRdb, only in-frame clones are kept and a portion is missing. The data contain under 3,500 clones, 80% of them singletons. Details on this clone: Antigen unknown.

Germline-derived CDR1 and CDR2 are KGHSH and LQKENI. The CDR3 covers 15 residues. The trim removed 1 base at V and 1 base at J, leaving 2 bases unmatched. This chain connects TRBV18 to TRBJ2-5, with 8 bases identical to TRBD1. The specimen was FFPE adjacent normal lung tissue. The sequence was obtained from a donor older than 65 with lung adenocarcinoma. In nucleotides, the CDR3 is TGTGCCAGCTCACCACGTGGGACAGGCCAAGAGACCCAGTACTTC. Translated: CASSPRGTGQETQYF.